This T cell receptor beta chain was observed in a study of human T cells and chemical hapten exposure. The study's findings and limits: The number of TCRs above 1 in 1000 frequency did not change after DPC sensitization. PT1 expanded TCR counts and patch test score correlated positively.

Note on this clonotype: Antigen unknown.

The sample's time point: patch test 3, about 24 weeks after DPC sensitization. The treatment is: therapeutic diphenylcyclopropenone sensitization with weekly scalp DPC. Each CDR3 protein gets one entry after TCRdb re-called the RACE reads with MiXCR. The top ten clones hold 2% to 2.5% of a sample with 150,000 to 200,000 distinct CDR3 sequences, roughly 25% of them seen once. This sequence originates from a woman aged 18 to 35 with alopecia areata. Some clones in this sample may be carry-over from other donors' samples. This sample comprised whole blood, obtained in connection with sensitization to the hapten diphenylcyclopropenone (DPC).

The DNA for the CDR3 is TGCGCCAGCAGCCAGGCGACAGGGCCCTATGGCTACACCTTC. Translating it yields CASSQATGPYGYTF. V is TRBV4-1 and J is TRBJ1-2; 7 bases are a match to TRBD1. This CDR3 comprises 14 residues. The germline V gene encodes CDR1 MGHRA and CDR2 YSYEKL. With V trimmed by 3 bases and J by 4 bases, 5 bases remained unmatched.